One TCR beta chain is described in this entry. Its specificity is unknown. This specimen belongs to a study of beta chain features in type 1 diabetes. Study results and limitations: TCRB CDR3 length was moderately but significantly reduced in all four CD4+ subsets of Type 1 diabetes patients. Junctions at VDJ sites from type 1 diabetes patients had fewer insertions and more deletions.

The study reverse transcribed the entire isolated RNA, so it sequenced expressed TCRB transcripts. Clones were read by immunoSEQ multiplex PCR, and TCRdb kept only the in-frame ones, dropping some. The sample yields roughly 700,000 clones, roughly 12% seen once. Input material: naive CD4+ T cells from blood. This TCR derives from a man between 18 and 35 years old with type 1 diabetes.

The CDR3 here is CASSGGTGGDPDGYTF. The DNA of the CDR3 is TGTGCCAGCAGCGGAGGAACAGGGGGAGATCCTGATGGCTACACCTTC. The chain is built from TRBV7-8 and TRBJ1-2, with TRBD1 identical over 8 bases. CDR3 length: 16 amino acids. V was clipped by 5 bases and J by 6 bases; unmatched bases: 14. Germline lookup yields CDR1 SGHVS and CDR2 FQNEAQ.